The 28 T cell receptor beta chains reported below all come from one sample, sequenced in a study of blood T cell repertoires in COVID-19. The assay was immunoSEQ multiplex PCR, and TCRdb's table has in-frame clones only and misses some. Altogether roughly 300,000 clones are present, roughly nine tenths being singletons, with the ten largest covering approximately 5.2%. The sequenced material came from PBMCs or T cells enriched from blood (not recorded which). These receptors all stem from a woman aged 25 to 39 who had recovered from COVID-19.

The chain employs TRBV6-2 or TRBV6-3 and TRBJ2-1; maybe TRBD2 (5 bases). Germline CDR1 and CDR2: MNHEY and SVGEGT. Trimming shortened V by 4 bases and J by 4 bases, and 14 bases separated the two germline ends. The CDR3 sequence is 15 residues long. The CDR3 loop is CASSLPGLSYNEQFF. The CDR3 coding sequence is TGTGCCAGCAGTTTACCCGGACTGTCTTACAATGAGCAGTTCTTC.

V and J are TRBV12-3 or TRBV12-4 and TRBJ1-2; D is unclear. Trimming removed 3 bases from V and 6 bases from J, with 11 bases in between. The CDR3 is 13 amino acids. CDR3 nucleotides: TGTGCCAGCAGTTTTCGTGGAGGGAATGGCTACACCTTC. It translates to CASSFRGGNGYTF.

The chain has TRBV20-1 and TRBJ2-7, with 9 positions matching TRBD2. J gave up 7 bases and V 3 bases, and 7 bases lay outside the gene matches. The CDR3 is 13 residues long. Germline V CDR1 and CDR2: DFQATT, SNEGSKA (reference sequence). The CDR3 loop is CSASRSLAGEQYF. DNA of the CDR3: TGCAGTGCTAGTAGGTCGCTAGCGGGGGAGCAGTACTTC.

This chain's CDR3 is CASSASGGAGGNTIYF. As DNA, the CDR3 is TGTGCCAGCAGCGCCTCAGGGGGCGCGGGAGGAAACACCATATATTTT. V usage is TRBV9 and J usage is TRBJ1-3, with 8 nucleotides matching TRBD1. The CDR3 has 16 residues. The V gene's germline CDR1 is SGDLS and CDR2 YYNGEE. J lost 4 bases, V lost 3 bases, and 9 bases had no gene match.

V usage is TRBV7-8 and J usage is TRBJ2-2; 7 bases fit TRBD1. There are 14 residues in the CDR3. Germline CDR1 and CDR2: SGHVS and FQNEAQ. V trimming: 6 bases; J trimming: 5 bases; junction bases outside the gene matches: 6. Here the CDR3 DNA reads TGTGCCAGCAGTTACGACAGGGATACCGGGGAGCTGTTTTTT. It specifies CASSYDRDTGELFF.

The rearrangement links TRBV3-1 (or the pseudogene TRBV3-2) to TRBJ1-2; D remains unclear. The CDR3 is 15 amino acids. Trimming pared 5 bases from V and 4 bases from J, leaving 17 bases between. Germline lookup yields CDR1 LGHDT and CDR2 YNNKEL (reference sequence). The CDR3 reads CASSNLRSLSYGYTF. In DNA, the CDR3 is TGTGCCAGCAGCAACCTACGGAGCTTGTCCTATGGCTACACCTTC.

The V gene is TRBV14, the J gene TRBJ2-2; D perhaps matches TRBD2 (5 bases). The germline CDR1 and CDR2 sequences are SGHDN and FVKESK. V lost 3 bases, J lost 13 bases, and 12 bases lay in between. This CDR3 is 12 amino acids long. The chain's CDR3 is CASSHDLRGLFF. The CDR3 DNA is TGTGCCAGCAGCCACGACCTACGGGGGCTGTTTTTT. The full variable domain, with the rest looked up from reference TRBV14 and TRBJ2-2, is EAGVTQFPSHSVIEKGQTVTLRCDPISGHDNLYWYRRVMGKEIKFLLHFVKESKQDESGMPNNRFLAERTGGTYSTLKVQPAELEDSGVYFCASSHDLRGLFFGEGSRLTVL.

The chain couples TRBV25-1 to TRBJ1-1, with D unresolved. Germline values: CDR1 MGHDK, CDR2 SYGVNS. V lost 3 bases to trimming and J lost 7 bases, with 6 bases between them. The CDR3 runs 11 residues. CDR3 in DNA: TGTGCCAGCAGTGATCGGAGTGAAGCTTTCTTT. Encoded protein: CASSDRSEAFF.

This chain uses TRBV11-2 with TRBJ1-2; D call uncertain. Germline CDR1 and CDR2: SGHAT and FQNNGV. Deletions cut 5 bases from V and 3 bases from J, with 19 bases between. The length of the CDR3 is 16 residues. DNA of the CDR3: TGTGCCAGCAGCCACGGTCGGCCGAGGCCTGACTATGGCTACACCTTC. Translation gives CASSHGRPRPDYGYTF. Full variable domain (rest looked up from reference TRBV11-2 and TRBJ1-2): EAGVAQSPRYKIIEKRQSVAFWCNPISGHATLYWYQQILGQGPKLLIQFQNNGVVDDSQLPKDRFSAERLKGVDSTLKIQPAKLEDSAVYLCASSHGRPRPDYGYTFGSGTRLTVV.

The chain joins TRBV18 to TRBJ1-2, with unresolved D. The germline V and J ends were trimmed by 0 bases and 3 bases, with 8 bases remaining between them. Per the germline V gene, CDR1 is KGHSH and CDR2 is LQKENI. This CDR3 region has 14 residues. The CDR3 here is CASSPPANYYGYTF. CDR3 coding DNA: TGTGCCAGCTCACCACCAGCCAATTACTATGGCTACACCTTC.

This chain uses TRBV25-1 with TRBJ1-1; possibly TRBD1 for D (6 bases). This CDR3 comprises 13 residues. Germline V gene data show CDR1 as MGHDK and CDR2 as SYGVNS. V lost 4 bases and J 10 bases, leaving 16 bases between the germline ends. The DNA of the CDR3 is TGTGCCAGCAGTGGGTTGGGGACACGACCAGCTTTCTTT. Residues: CASSGLGTRPAFF.

This chain uses TRBV5-1 with TRBJ2-5, with D uncertain. The CDR3 has 11 residues. Germline lookup yields CDR1 SGHRS and CDR2 YFSETQ. Between the trimmed V and J ends, which lost 5 bases and 5 bases, there was a span of 7 bases. CDR3 sequence: CASRIGETQYF. CDR3 bases: TGCGCCAGCAGAATCGGGGAGACCCAGTACTTC. The whole variable domain, filled in from reference TRBV5-1 and TRBJ2-5, reads KAGVTQTPRYLIKTRGQQVTLSCSPISGHRSVSWYQQTPGQGLQFLFEYFSETQRNKGNFPGRFSGRQFSNSRSEMNVSTLELGDSALYLCASRIGETQYFGPGTRLLVL.

The chain combines TRBV10-3 with TRBJ1-2; a weak D match, TRBD1 (5 bases). This CDR3 contains 13 residues. Trimming took off 10 bases at V and 2 bases at J, with 14 bases between the two ends. The germline V gene has CDR1 ENHRY and CDR2 SYGVKD. The CDR3 is CATAPDSNYGYTF. Here the CDR3 DNA reads TGTGCCACAGCCCCAGACAGCAACTATGGCTACACCTTC.

V gene TRBV27 combines with J gene TRBJ1-4; the D gene is possibly TRBD1 (5 bases). Germline CDR1 is MNHEY and CDR2 is SMNVEV (reference sequence). The CDR3 covers 15 residues. V lost 8 bases and J 0 bases, leaving 13 bases between the germline ends. As DNA, the CDR3 is TGTGCCAGCTCGGGACTTTCTGCAACTAATGAAAAACTGTTTTTT. Translated, it gives CASSGLSATNEKLFF.

CDR3 loop: CASSGTGFETQYF. The CDR3, as DNA: TGTGCCAGCAGTGGGACAGGGTTTGAGACCCAGTACTTC. The chain employs TRBV25-1 and TRBJ2-5, with TRBD1 matching 8 bases. CDR1 is MGHDK, CDR2 SYGVNS, per germline. V was pared by 4 bases and J by 5 bases, with 3 bases of the junction left unmatched. This CDR3 has 13 residues.

V is TRBV18 and J is TRBJ1-1, with TRBD1 identical over 8 bases. Germline V gene lookup returns CDR1 KGHSH and CDR2 LQKENI. This CDR3 region has 12 residues. The V gene end was trimmed by 5 bases and the J gene end by 11 bases; junction bases not matched to a gene: 7. The CDR3 nucleotides are TGTGCCAGCTCAAAGGACAGGGCTGCTGCTTTCTTT. Encoded protein: CASSKDRAAAFF.

CDR3 residues: CSVETPTGANYGYTF. The CDR3 coding sequence is TGCAGCGTTGAAACCCCGACAGGAGCTAACTATGGCTACACCTTC. V is TRBV29-1 and J is TRBJ1-2; D possibly corresponds to TRBD1 (6 bases). V was cut by 2 bases and J by 0 bases, with 13 bases left in between. The CDR3 extends over 15 amino acids. The V gene's germline CDR1 is SQVTM and CDR2 ANQGSEA. Full variable domain (missing parts from reference TRBV29-1 and TRBJ1-2): SAVISQKPSRDICQRGTSLTIQCQVDSQVTMMFWYRQQPGQSLTLIATANQGSEATYESGFVIDKFPISRPNLTFSTLTVSNMSPEDSSIYLCSVETPTGANYGYTFGSGTRLTVV.

This clone has only one observation. CDR3 nucleotide sequence: TGTGCCAGCTCACAGGATGGCTATGGCTACACCTTC. Its protein is CASSQDGYGYTF. This chain connects TRBV19 to TRBJ1-2; possibly TRBD1 for D (5 bases). This CDR3 has 12 amino acids. Germline V gene data show CDR1 as LNHDA and CDR2 as SQIVND (reference sequence). V was trimmed by 9 bases and J by 4 bases, leaving 12 bases between them.

The chain links TRBV5-4 to TRBJ2-3; TRBD2 matches 7 bases. CDR3 length: 14 residues. Unmatched junction bases numbered 3, after V lost 3 bases and J lost 2 bases. Germline V gene data show CDR1 as SGHNT and CDR2 as YYREEE (reference sequence). The CDR3 sequence: CASSWGGVTDTQYF. The CDR3 bases are TGTGCCAGCAGCTGGGGGGGGGTCACAGATACGCAGTATTTT.

The rearrangement joins TRBV6-1 to TRBJ2-7, with 7 bases aligning to TRBD2. Per germline, CDR1 MNHNS and CDR2 SASEGT. The CDR3 extends over 15 amino acids. With 3 bases clipped from V and 2 bases from J, the junction kept 7 bases outside the gene matches. CDR3 sequence: CASSEQGGGTYEQYF. CDR3 sequence (DNA): TGTGCCAGCAGTGAGCAGGGCGGGGGAACCTACGAGCAGTACTTC.

The CDR3 nucleotides are TGTGCCAGCACGCAAACAGGGGTGGATGGCTACACCTTC. As protein: CASTQTGVDGYTF. V and J are TRBV11-1 and TRBJ1-2; 7 bases fit TRBD1. Trimming at V came to 7 bases and at J to 6 bases, leaving 8 bases not matched to a gene. Germline lookup yields CDR1 SGHAT and CDR2 FQDESV (reference sequence). The CDR3 loop spans 13 amino acids.

A few counts support this clone. The chain combines TRBV30 with TRBJ1-3, with a possible D match to TRBD1 (5 bases). The V gene lost 2 bases and the J gene lost 3 bases, with 8 bases spanning the gap. The germline CDR1 and CDR2 sequences are GTSNPN and SVGIG (reference sequence). This CDR3 is built from 13 residues. The DNA for the CDR3 is TGTGCCTGGAGTAGGGGTTTTGGAAACACCATATATTTT. This translates into CAWSRGFGNTIYF.

The gene calls are TRBV1 and TRBJ1-5; no DNA check was done on the table's D call, TRBD1. TRBV1 has pseudogene status. This CDR3 contains 14 residues. The CDR3 region is CTSSRTTGNQPQHF. DNA of the CDR3: TGCACCAGCAGCCGAACCACAGGCAATCAGCCCCAGCATTTT.

The chain couples TRBV4-1 to TRBJ1-2, with D unclear. Germline CDR1 MGHRA, CDR2 YSYEKL. The CDR3 totals 15 residues. Between the trimmed V and J ends, which lost 3 bases and 4 bases, there was a span of 15 bases. Here the CDR3 DNA reads TGCGCCAGCAGCCAGCCCACACTGGAGACCTATGGCTACACCTTC. This gives the protein CASSQPTLETYGYTF.

The chain carries TRBV4-1 and TRBJ2-5; 11 positions agree with TRBD2. Per the germline V gene, CDR1 is MGHRA and CDR2 is YSYEKL. J gave up 13 bases and V 3 bases, and 7 bases lay outside the gene matches. The CDR3 loop spans 13 amino acids. The CDR3 DNA follows: TGCGCCAGCAGCCATTGGCTAGCGGGGGGATTGTACTTC. It translates to CASSHWLAGGLYF.

The CDR3 protein is CASLKAGTDTQYF. In DNA form, the CDR3 reads TGCGCCAGCTTAAAGGCGGGGACAGATACGCAGTATTTT. The chain links TRBV5-1 to TRBJ2-3; the D gene is possibly TRBD2 (6 bases). Germline loops: CDR1 SGHRS, CDR2 YFSETQ. V shed 7 bases and J shed 3 bases, with 12 bases lying between them. CDR3 length: 13 residues.

This clone was counted between two and nine times. This sequence joins TRBV5-4 and TRBJ1-1; D is possibly TRBD1 (6 bases). This CDR3 is 15 amino acids long. The germline V gene has CDR1 SGHNT and CDR2 YYREEE (reference sequence). V lost 0 bases, J lost 3 bases, and 12 bases lay in between. CDR3 in amino acids: CASSLDTGSDTEAFF. The CDR3 DNA sequence: TGTGCCAGCAGCTTGGATACAGGGTCAGACACTGAAGCTTTCTTT.

J is TRBJ1-1 and V is TRBV3-1 (or the pseudogene TRBV3-2), with D possibly TRBD1 on 5 matching bases. V was cut by 4 bases and J by 4 bases, with 13 bases left in between. Germline values: CDR1 LGHDT, CDR2 YNNKEL (reference sequence). The length of the CDR3 is 14 residues. The CDR3 loop is CASSPIAGPTEAFF. The CDR3 coding sequence is TGTGCCAGCAGCCCGATAGCGGGACCCACTGAAGCTTTCTTT.